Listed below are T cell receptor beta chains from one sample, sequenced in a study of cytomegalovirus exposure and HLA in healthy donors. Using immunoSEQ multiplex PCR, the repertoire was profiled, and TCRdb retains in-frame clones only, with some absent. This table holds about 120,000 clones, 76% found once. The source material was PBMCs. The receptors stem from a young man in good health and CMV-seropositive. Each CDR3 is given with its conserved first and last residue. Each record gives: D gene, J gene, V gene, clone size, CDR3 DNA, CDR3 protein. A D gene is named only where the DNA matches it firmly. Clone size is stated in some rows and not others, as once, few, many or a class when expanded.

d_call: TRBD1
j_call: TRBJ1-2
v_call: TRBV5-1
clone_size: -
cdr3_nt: TGCGCCAGCAGCTTAAATCGGACAGGCGGGCTAGGCTACACCTTC
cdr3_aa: CASSLNRTGGLGYTF

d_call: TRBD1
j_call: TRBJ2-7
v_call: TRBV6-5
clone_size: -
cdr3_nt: TGTGCCAGCAGTTACTCACCGGGACAGGGTCATCACGAGCAGTACTTC
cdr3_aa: CASSYSPGQGHHEQYF

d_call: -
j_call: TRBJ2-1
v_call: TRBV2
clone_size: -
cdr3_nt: TGTGCCAGTAGTGCCCGCTCCTACAATGAGCAGTTCTTC
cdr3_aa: CASSARSYNEQFF

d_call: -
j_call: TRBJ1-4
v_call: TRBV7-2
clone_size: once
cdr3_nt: TGTGCCAGCAGCTTAGCGCTCGGGGGAACTAATGAAAAACTGTTTTTT
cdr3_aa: CASSLALGGTNEKLFF

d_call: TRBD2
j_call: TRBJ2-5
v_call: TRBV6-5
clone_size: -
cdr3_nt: TGTGCCAGCAGGGCACTTAGCGGGGGGGAATTTACCCAGTACTTC
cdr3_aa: CASRALSGGEFTQYF

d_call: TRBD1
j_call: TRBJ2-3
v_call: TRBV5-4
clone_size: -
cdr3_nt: TGTGCCAGCAGCCCAGGACAGGGGGGAACAGATACGCAGTATTTT
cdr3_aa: CASSPGQGGTDTQYF

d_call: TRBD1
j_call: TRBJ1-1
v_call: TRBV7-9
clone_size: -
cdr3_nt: TGTGCCAGCAGCCTCAGGACAGGTGAAAACACTGAAGCTTTCTTT
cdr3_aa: CASSLRTGENTEAFF

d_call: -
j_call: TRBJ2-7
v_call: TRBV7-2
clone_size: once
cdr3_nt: TGTGCCAGCAGCTTAGTCCTGAGCTCCTACGAGCAGTACTTC
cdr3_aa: CASSLVLSSYEQYF

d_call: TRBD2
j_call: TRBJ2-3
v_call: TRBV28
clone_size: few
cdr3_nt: TGTGCCAGCAGTTTATGGGGACTAGGAACAGATACGCAGTATTTT
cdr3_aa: CASSLWGLGTDTQYF

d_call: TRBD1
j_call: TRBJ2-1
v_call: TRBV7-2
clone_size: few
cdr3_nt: TGTGCCAGCTCCAGAGGGACAGGGATTTCTGAGCAGTTCTTC
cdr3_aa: CASSRGTGISEQFF

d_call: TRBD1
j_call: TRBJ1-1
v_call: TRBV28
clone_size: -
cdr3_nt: TGTGCCAGCACCCTTACAGGGGGCACTGAAGCTTTCTTT
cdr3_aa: CASTLTGGTEAFF

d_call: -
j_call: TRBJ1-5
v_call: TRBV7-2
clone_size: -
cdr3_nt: TGTGCCAGCAGCTTAGGGGGCCAGGGCAATCAGCCCCAGCATTTT
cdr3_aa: CASSLGGQGNQPQHF

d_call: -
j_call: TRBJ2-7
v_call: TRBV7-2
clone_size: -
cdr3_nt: TGTGCCAGCAGCTTAGTGGGGGGTCTCTCCTACGAGCAGTACTTC
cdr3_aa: CASSLVGGLSYEQYF

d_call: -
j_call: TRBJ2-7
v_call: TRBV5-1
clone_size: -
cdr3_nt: TGCGCCAGCAGCTTGGATGCGGGGACCCTCTCCTACGAGCAGTACTTC
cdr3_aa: CASSLDAGTLSYEQYF

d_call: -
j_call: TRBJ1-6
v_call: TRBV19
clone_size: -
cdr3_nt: TGTGCCAGCTTGCCGGGACACGGGTCACCCCTCCACTTT
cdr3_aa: CASLPGHGSPLHF

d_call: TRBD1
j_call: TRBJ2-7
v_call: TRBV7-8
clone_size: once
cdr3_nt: TGTGCCAGCAGCTTGGGGGGACAGGAAGCCTACGAGCAGTACTTC
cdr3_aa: CASSLGGQEAYEQYF

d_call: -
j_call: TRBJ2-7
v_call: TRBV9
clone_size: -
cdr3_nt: TGTGCCAGCAGCGCTGGGGGGGCCTCCTACGAGCAGTACTTC
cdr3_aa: CASSAGGASYEQYF

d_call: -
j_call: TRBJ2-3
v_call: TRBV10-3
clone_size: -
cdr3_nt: TGTGCCATCAGTGAGGTGGGGGGAACAGATACGCAGTATTTT
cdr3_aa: CAISEVGGTDTQYF

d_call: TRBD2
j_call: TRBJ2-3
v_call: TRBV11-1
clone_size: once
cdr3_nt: TGTGCCAGCAGCCTCCGTGGGGGAGGGGCGACCGCCACAGATACGCAGTATTTT
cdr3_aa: CASSLRGGGATATDTQYF

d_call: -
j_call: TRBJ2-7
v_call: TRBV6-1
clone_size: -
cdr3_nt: TGTGCCAGCAGTGAAGCAATACAGCCGGACTACGAGCAGTACTTC
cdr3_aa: CASSEAIQPDYEQYF

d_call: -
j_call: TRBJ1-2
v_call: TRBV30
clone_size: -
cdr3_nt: TGTGCCTGGAAGTACAGACCCTATGGCTACACCTTC
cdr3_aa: CAWKYRPYGYTF

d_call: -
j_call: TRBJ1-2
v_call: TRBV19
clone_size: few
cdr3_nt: TGTGCCAGTAGTCCCCAGGTTTCCCAGGGGCCTAACTATGGCTACACCTTC
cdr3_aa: CASSPQVSQGPNYGYTF

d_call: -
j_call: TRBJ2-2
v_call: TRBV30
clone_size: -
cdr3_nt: TGTGCCTCCCCGTGGCGGGGCACCGGGGAGCTGTTTTTT
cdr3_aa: CASPWRGTGELFF

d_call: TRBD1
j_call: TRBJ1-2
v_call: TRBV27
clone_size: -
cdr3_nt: TGTGCCAGCAGTCTAACACCCGGGACAGGGGGCTGGGGCTACACCTTC
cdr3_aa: CASSLTPGTGGWGYTF

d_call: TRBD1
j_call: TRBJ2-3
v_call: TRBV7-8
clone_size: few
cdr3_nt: TGTGCCAGCAGCCCCCGGGACAGCAGCACAGATACGCAGTATTTT
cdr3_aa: CASSPRDSSTDTQYF

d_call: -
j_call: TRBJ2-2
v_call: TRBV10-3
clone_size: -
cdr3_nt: TGTGCCATCAGGGGGGGTTCCCTTTCGGCGGAGCTGTTTTTT
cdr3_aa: CAIRGGSLSAELFF

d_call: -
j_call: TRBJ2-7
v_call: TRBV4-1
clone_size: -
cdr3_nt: TGCGCCAGCAGTCAATACGCTAGCGACTCCTACGAGCAGTACTTC
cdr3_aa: CASSQYASDSYEQYF

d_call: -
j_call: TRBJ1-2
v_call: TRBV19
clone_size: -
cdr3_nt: TGTGCCACCAGAAGACTAGACAGATCCCTCAGGGTTGGCTACACCTTC
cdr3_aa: CATRRLDRSLRVGYTF

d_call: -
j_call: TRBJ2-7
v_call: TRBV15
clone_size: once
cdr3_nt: TGTGCCACCAGCAGAGCCGAGGGGGTAGTCATTTACGAGCAGTACTTC
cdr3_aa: CATSRAEGVVIYEQYF

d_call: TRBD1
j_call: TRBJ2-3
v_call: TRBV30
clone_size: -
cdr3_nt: TGTGCCTCTGACAGGGTGACCACAGATACGCAGTATTTT
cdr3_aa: CASDRVTTDTQYF

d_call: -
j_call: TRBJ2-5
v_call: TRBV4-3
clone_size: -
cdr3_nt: TGCGCCAGCAGCCAGGGGGCGGCGGAGACCCAGTACTTC
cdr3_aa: CASSQGAAETQYF

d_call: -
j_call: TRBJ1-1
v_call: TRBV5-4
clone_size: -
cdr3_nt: TGTGCCAGCAGCAAAGACATCGGGGGGTGGACTGAAGCTTTCTTT
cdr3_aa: CASSKDIGGWTEAFF